Following are 25 T cell receptor beta chains from one sample sequenced in a study of blood T cell repertoires in COVID-19. Only in-frame clones appear in the TCRdb table, and some are missing; sequencing was by immunoSEQ multiplex PCR. The table lists under 65,000 clones, 90% to 95% of them singletons. What was sequenced was peripheral blood. The receptors derive from a human donor in a cohort sampled during active COVID-19.

Here the CDR3 DNA reads TGTGCCAGCACCGCGAGTAGCGGGAGGGAAGAGACCCAGTACTTC. This sequence encodes CASTASSGREETQYF. The chain couples TRBV2 to TRBJ2-5; the match to TRBD2 covers 11 bases. V shed 7 bases, J shed 3 bases, and the junction held 7 bases outside the gene matches. The germline V gene has CDR1 SNHLY and CDR2 FYNNEI. CDR3 length equals 15 residues.

A single count supports this clone. The chain combines TRBV5-1 with TRBJ1-1; D gene unclear. From germline, CDR1 is SGHRS and CDR2 YFSETQ. V gave up 3 bases and J gave up 3 bases, with 12 bases separating them. This CDR3 region has 14 residues. This chain's CDR3 is CASSSGAVDTEAFF. The CDR3 region has the DNA TGCGCCAGCAGCTCGGGTGCGGTGGACACTGAAGCTTTCTTT.

This clone turned up a few times. V and J are TRBV5-1 and TRBJ1-1; D possibly corresponds to TRBD1 (5 bases). Trimming removed 2 bases at V and 3 bases at J, with 14 bases between. This CDR3 is 15 amino acids long. The V gene's germline CDR1 is SGHRS and CDR2 YFSETQ. The CDR3 sequence: CASSLSNPGYTEAFF. The CDR3 DNA sequence: TGCGCCAGCAGCTTAAGCAACCCAGGGTACACTGAAGCTTTCTTT.

The rearrangement links TRBV5-5 to TRBJ1-2, with D uncertain. CDR3 length: 12 residues. Germline CDR1 is SGHKS and CDR2 is YYEKEE (reference sequence). V was clipped by 4 bases and J by 0 bases, with 4 bases between them. CDR3 protein: CASSLPNYGYTF. The CDR3 DNA reads as TGTGCCAGCAGCCTACCTAACTATGGCTACACCTTC.

The chain has TRBV19 and TRBJ2-2; 8 nucleotides agree with TRBD1. Unmatched junction bases numbered 8, after V lost 6 bases and J lost 2 bases. The CDR3 contains 16 residues. The germline V gene encodes CDR1 LNHDA and CDR2 SQIVND (reference sequence). The CDR3 here is CASSPRGQVNTGELFF. The CDR3 region has the DNA TGTGCCAGTAGCCCTAGGGGACAGGTAAACACCGGGGAGCTGTTTTTT.

The chain combines TRBV30 with TRBJ2-3; TRBD2 matches 8 bases. The CDR3 totals 17 residues. Trimming removed 6 bases from V and 0 bases from J; junction bases left unmatched: 14. The germline V gene has CDR1 GTSNPN and CDR2 SVGIG (reference sequence). CDR3 in amino acids: CACATTSGRYSTDTQYF. The CDR3 nucleotides are TGTGCCTGCGCTACTACTAGCGGAAGATATAGCACAGATACGCAGTATTTT. Complete variable domain (other parts from reference TRBV30 and TRBJ2-3): SQTIHQWPATLVQPVGSPLSLECTVEGTSNPNLYWYRQAAGRGLQLLFYSVGIGQISSEVPQNLSASRPQDRQFILSSKKLLLSDSGFYLCACATTSGRYSTDTQYFGPGTRLTVL.

With regard to this clone: No DNA is shown, since the ends of the CDR3 on it are uncertain; the CDR3 is the one TCRdb lists. The V call is TRBV30, the J call TRBJ1-2; TRBD1, as called in the table, went unchecked against the DNA. Germline V gene sequence: CDR1 GTSNPN, CDR2 SVGIG (reference sequence). The CDR3 is made up of 20 amino acids, end residues included. The CDR3 protein is CAWRARQGFYGYTFGSGYTF.

The chain uses TRBV27 and TRBJ1-5; D is perhaps TRBD1 (6 bases). The germline CDR1 and CDR2 sequences are MNHEY and SMNVEV (reference sequence). V gave up 3 bases and J gave up 7 bases, with 7 bases separating them. The CDR3 has 12 amino acids. CDR3 nucleotides: TGTGCCAGCAGTTTCCAGGGGCAGCCCCAGCATTTT. Translation: CASSFQGQPQHF.

This chain connects TRBV7-2 to TRBJ2-7, with TRBD2 matching over 15 bases. The germline V gene encodes CDR1 SGHTA and CDR2 FQGNSA. CDR3 length: 11 amino acids. With 9 bases clipped from V and 12 bases from J, the junction kept 3 bases outside the gene matches. CDR3 protein: CASGLAGGRYF. The CDR3 coding sequence is TGTGCCAGTGGACTAGCGGGAGGGAGGTACTTC.

This clone was seen just once. The CDR3 spells CASSGDSSQETQYF. The CDR3 nucleotides read TGTGCCAGCAGCGGAGACAGTTCCCAAGAGACCCAGTACTTC. This chain connects TRBV9 to TRBJ2-5, with a weak D call TRBD1 (5 bases). The germline V and J ends were trimmed by 3 bases and 1 base, with 10 bases remaining between them. Germline CDR1 is SGDLS and CDR2 is YYNGEE. The CDR3 covers 14 residues.

The chain employs TRBV5-8 and TRBJ2-5; 8 nucleotides line up with TRBD2. This CDR3 is 15 amino acids long. The trim removed 4 bases at V and 2 bases at J, leaving 7 bases unmatched. The germline CDR1 and CDR2 sequences are SGHTS and YDEGEE. The CDR3 protein is CASSLSGTRQETQYF. In DNA form, the CDR3 reads TGTGCCAGCAGCCTCTCCGGGACTAGACAAGAGACCCAGTACTTC. Based on the CDR3 plus reference TRBV5-8 and TRBJ2-5, the full variable domain is EAGVTQSPTHLIKTRGQQATLRCSPISGHTSVYWYQQALGLGLQFLLWYDEGEERNRGNFPPRFSGRQFPNYSSELNVNALELEDSALYLCASSLSGTRQETQYFGPGTRLLVL.

The chain links TRBV6-1 to TRBJ2-7; tentatively, D is TRBD2 (6 bases). The CDR3 runs 15 residues. Germline CDR1 and CDR2: MNHNS and SASEGT. Trimming took 1 base from V and 2 from J, leaving 12 bases between them. The CDR3 nucleotides read TGTGCCAGCAGTGAAGGGGGACTCTCTCCCTACGAGCAGTACTTC. As protein: CASSEGGLSPYEQYF.

The rearrangement links TRBV21-1 to TRBJ2-5; the table's D call TRBD2 went unverified against the DNA. TRBV21-1 is classified as a pseudogene. CDR3 size: 12 residues. Here the CDR3 reads CASSNRGETQYF. The CDR3 nucleotides are TGTGCCAGCAGCAATCGAGGGGAGACCCAGTACTTC.

The chain uses TRBV5-4 and TRBJ2-7; 9 bases match TRBD2. V lost 0 bases and J lost 4; bases outside the gene matches: 8. The CDR3 spans 16 residues. Germline V lookup: CDR1 SGHNT, CDR2 YYREEE (reference sequence). CDR3 coding DNA: TGTGCCAGCAGCTTGGACGGCGGGGGGGCTATATACGAGCAGTACTTC. It codes for CASSLDGGGAIYEQYF.

This rearrangement joins TRBV27 to TRBJ1-5, with TRBD1 as a possible D gene (6 bases). The CDR3 covers 15 residues. Germline loops: CDR1 MNHEY, CDR2 SMNVEV (reference sequence). V shed 6 bases and J shed 1 base, with 13 bases lying between them. The CDR3 region has the DNA TGTGCCAGCAGGAAGGGGGTCTGGAGCAATCAGCCCCAGCATTTT. Translated: CASRKGVWSNQPQHF.

The gene calls are TRBV7-3 and TRBJ1-4; TRBD1 might be the D (5 bases). V shed 5 bases and J shed 15 bases, with 16 bases lying between them. The CDR3 is 12 amino acids. Germline lookup yields CDR1 SGHTA and CDR2 FQGTGA. For the CDR3, the DNA is TGTGCCAGCAGCCCCCCGCGGGGCGGAGTGTTTTTT. Its protein product is CASSPPRGGVFF.

The J gene is TRBJ2-5, the V gene TRBV30, with 14 bases identical to TRBD2. This CDR3 is 14 amino acids long. V shed 1 base and J 5 bases; nucleotides not matched to a gene: 0. Germline CDR1 and CDR2: GTSNPN and SVGIG (reference sequence). CDR3 in amino acids: CAWSGLAGGETQYF. The CDR3 DNA is TGTGCCTGGAGTGGACTAGCGGGAGGGGAGACCCAGTACTTC. The whole variable domain, filled in from reference TRBV30 and TRBJ2-5, reads SQTIHQWPATLVQPVGSPLSLECTVEGTSNPNLYWYRQAAGRGLQLLFYSVGIGQISSEVPQNLSASRPQDRQFILSSKKLLLSDSGFYLCAWSGLAGGETQYFGPGTRLLVL.

This chain uses TRBV5-1 with TRBJ2-7; possible D gene TRBD2, 5 bases. Germline CDR1 and CDR2: SGHRS and YFSETQ. The CDR3 has 12 amino acids. V was pared by 6 bases and J by 5 bases, with 12 bases between. This CDR3 reads CASNEGSHEQYF. The DNA of the CDR3 is TGCGCCAGCAATGAGGGAAGCCACGAGCAGTACTTC.

The V call is TRBV5-1, the J call TRBJ2-3; 8 bases are shared with TRBD1. Germline V lookup: CDR1 SGHRS, CDR2 YFSETQ. Trimming removed 6 bases from V and 5 bases from J; junction bases left unmatched: 8. This CDR3 is 14 amino acids long. The CDR3: CASKTGVEGDTQYF. CDR3 DNA: TGCGCCAGCAAGACAGGGGTAGAGGGAGATACGCAGTATTTT.

V and J are TRBV7-3 and TRBJ2-1, with 9 bases that match TRBD2. CDR3 length equals 15 residues. Germline V CDR1 and CDR2: SGHTA, FQGTGA. V shed 3 bases, J shed 5 bases, and the junction held 5 bases outside the gene matches. The CDR3 nucleotides read TGTGCCAGCAGCTTTCTAGCGGGGCTTAACAATGAGCAGTTCTTC. It encodes CASSFLAGLNNEQFF.

The rearrangement links TRBV5-1 to TRBJ2-7; TRBD2 aligns across 12 bases. The germline gives CDR1 SGHRS, CDR2 YFSETQ. J gave up 2 bases and V 0 bases, and 3 bases lay outside the gene matches. The length of the CDR3 is 16 residues. This chain's CDR3 is CASSLDLAGGPYEQYF. The CDR3 DNA sequence: TGCGCCAGCAGCTTGGACCTAGCGGGAGGGCCCTACGAGCAGTACTTC.

A single count supports this clone. V is TRBV21-1 and J is TRBJ1-5. TRBV21-1 is a pseudogene locus. The CDR3 sequence is 17 residues long. The CDR3 DNA follows: TGTGCCAGCCGAAACCGAGGCGGGGGCCTTAGCAATCAGCCCCAGCATTTT. The encoded protein is CASRNRGGGLSNQPQHF.

Only one count was recorded for this clone. The chain couples TRBV29-1 to TRBJ1-2, with D hard to call. CDR1 and CDR2 (germline): SQVTM, ANQGSEA. Trimming removed 0 bases from V and 6 bases from J, with 17 bases in between. This CDR3 has 15 amino acids. Here the CDR3 reads CSVEDPEGARDGYTF. In nucleotides, the CDR3 is TGCAGCGTTGAAGATCCAGAGGGCGCGCGGGATGGCTACACCTTC.

The chain carries TRBV15 and TRBJ1-4; 7 bases are shared with TRBD1. Germline lookup yields CDR1 LNHNV and CDR2 YYDKDF (reference sequence). V was clipped by 5 bases and J by 7 bases; unmatched bases: 7. The CDR3 covers 14 residues. CDR3 nucleotides: TGTGCCACCAGCGGCCGCCGGGACAGTGAAAAACTGTTTTTT. Translating gives CATSGRRDSEKLFF. The variable domain in full, completed from reference TRBV15 and TRBJ1-4, reads DAMVIQNPRYQVTQFGKPVTLSCSQTLNHNVMYWYQQKSSQAPKLLFHYYDKDFNNEADTPDNFQSRRPNTSFCFLDIRSPGLGDTAMYLCATSGRRDSEKLFFGSGTQLSVL.

The chain links TRBV3-1 (or the pseudogene TRBV3-2) to TRBJ2-7; 13 nucleotides line up with TRBD2. This CDR3 comprises 17 residues. CDR1 and CDR2 from the germline V gene are LGHDT and YNNKEL (reference sequence). The V gene end was trimmed by 0 bases and the J gene end by 0 bases; junction bases not matched to a gene: 2. The CDR3 DNA is TGTGCCAGCAGCCAAGATCGACTAGCGGGAGGCTCCTACGAGCAGTACTTC. Residues: CASSQDRLAGGSYEQYF.